This is a list of T cell receptor beta chains from one sample in a study of identifying expanded T cells in peripheral blood. TCRdb's table, derived via immunoSEQ multiplex PCR, lists solely in-frame clones and lacks some. Counted here are tens of thousands of clones, around 83% occurring once; the ten biggest clones make up roughly a fifth. Input material: blood. These receptors were taken from a person aged 18-70 years in good health. CDR3s include the opening cysteine and the closing phenylalanine or tryptophan. Each record gives: D gene, clone size, V gene, J gene, CDR3 protein, CDR3 DNA. The D gene is left open where the match is weak. Clone size is shown for a subset of rows, as once, few, many or a class of expanded clone.

D: TRBD1
size: -
V: TRBV18
J: TRBJ2-1
CDR3: CASSPSLRTGLNEQFF
DNA: TGTGCCAGCTCACCATCACTTAGGACAGGACTCAATGAGCAGTTCTTC

D: -
size: -
V: TRBV29-1
J: TRBJ2-2
CDR3: CSVGDRTGELFF
DNA: TGCAGCGTTGGAGACAGAACCGGGGAGCTGTTTTTT

D: TRBD1
size: many
V: TRBV27
J: TRBJ1-2
CDR3: CASSLSFQGASYTASYTF
DNA: TGTGCCAGCAGTTTATCTTTCCAGGGGGCAAGTTACACCGCGAGCTACACCTTC

D: -
size: few
V: TRBV20-1
J: TRBJ2-5
CDR3: CSASPAETQYF
DNA: TGCAGTGCGTCGCCGGCGGAGACCCAGTACTTC

D: TRBD1
size: -
V: TRBV19
J: TRBJ2-5
CDR3: CASSNPGQVQETQYF
DNA: TGTGCCAGTAGTAACCCCGGACAGGTCCAAGAGACCCAGTACTTC

D: -
size: -
V: TRBV28
J: TRBJ1-5
CDR3: CASSLPLSNQPQHF
DNA: TGTGCCAGCAGTTTACCTTTGAGCAATCAGCCCCAGCATTTT

D: -
size: -
V: TRBV2
J: TRBJ1-1
CDR3: CASSEEGRGYTEAFF
DNA: TGTGCCAGCAGTGAAGAGGGGAGAGGGTACACTGAAGCTTTCTTT

D: TRBD1
size: -
V: TRBV18
J: TRBJ2-7
CDR3: CASSQTEGTGAVSYEQYF
DNA: TGTGCCAGCTCACAAACAGAGGGAACAGGGGCCGTCTCCTACGAGCAGTACTTC

D: TRBD2
size: -
V: TRBV7-6
J: TRBJ2-3
CDR3: CASSQPLADVTDTQYF
DNA: TGTGCCAGCAGCCAGCCTCTAGCGGATGTCACAGATACGCAGTATTTT

D: -
size: -
V: TRBV11-3
J: TRBJ1-2
CDR3: CASSPDWAYGYTF
DNA: TGTGCCAGCAGCCCTGACTGGGCCTATGGCTACACCTTC

D: -
size: -
V: TRBV15
J: TRBJ2-1
CDR3: CATSREGGSYNEQFF
DNA: TGTGCCACCAGCAGAGAAGGGGGGTCCTACAATGAGCAGTTCTTC

D: -
size: -
V: TRBV7-8
J: TRBJ2-3
CDR3: CASSAGIAASTDTQYF
DNA: TGTGCCAGCAGCGCAGGGATAGCAGCTAGCACAGATACGCAGTATTTT

D: -
size: -
V: TRBV2
J: TRBJ2-5
CDR3: CASSELTGPQETQYF
DNA: TGTGCCAGCAGTGAATTGACAGGACCTCAAGAGACCCAGTACTTC

D: -
size: few
V: TRBV10-3
J: TRBJ1-3
CDR3: CAISGGLGPNSGNTIYF
DNA: TGTGCCATCAGTGGGGGTTTGGGTCCGAACTCTGGAAACACCATATATTTT

D: TRBD1
size: once
V: TRBV5-6
J: TRBJ2-7
CDR3: CASSPGTGSSSYEQYF
DNA: TGTGCCAGCAGCCCAGGGACAGGTTCGAGCTCCTACGAGCAGTACTTC

D: TRBD1
size: -
V: TRBV11-1
J: TRBJ2-1
CDR3: CASSRGTDRFKEQFF
DNA: TGTGCCAGCAGCCGAGGGACAGATAGATTCAAGGAGCAGTTCTTC

D: -
size: few
V: TRBV6-1
J: TRBJ1-2
CDR3: CASADTTVWGYTF
DNA: TGTGCCAGCGCCGACACGACGGTATGGGGCTACACCTTC

D: -
size: -
V: TRBV7-8
J: TRBJ2-1
CDR3: CASSLGENNEQFF
DNA: TGTGCCAGCAGCTTGGGCGAGAACAATGAGCAGTTCTTC

D: -
size: -
V: TRBV5-6
J: TRBJ2-2
CDR3: CASSSPGPGELFF
DNA: TGTGCCAGCAGCTCGCCAGGACCCGGGGAGCTGTTTTTT

D: TRBD1
size: once
V: TRBV4-1
J: TRBJ1-2
CDR3: CASSQDRWQGAVGYTF
DNA: TGCGCCAGCAGCCAAGATCGTTGGCAGGGGGCGGTTGGCTACACCTTC

D: -
size: -
V: TRBV5-1
J: TRBJ2-3
CDR3: CASCRVGGTDTQYF
DNA: TGCGCCAGCTGCAGAGTTGGGGGCACAGATACGCAGTATTTT

D: -
size: -
V: TRBV4-2
J: TRBJ2-3
CDR3: CASSQVEGIATDTQYF
DNA: TGTGCCAGCAGCCAAGTCGAAGGGATTGCTACAGATACGCAGTATTTT

D: -
size: -
V: TRBV18
J: TRBJ2-7
CDR3: CASSPAREGEQYF
DNA: TGTGCCAGCTCACCAGCCAGGGAAGGCGAGCAGTACTTC

D: TRBD2
size: -
V: TRBV4-3
J: TRBJ2-7
CDR3: CASTIKPGRREEESYEQYF
DNA: TGCGCCAGCACCATAAAACCCGGGAGACGGGAGGAGGAATCCTACGAGCAGTACTTC

D: TRBD1
size: -
V: TRBV28
J: TRBJ1-2
CDR3: CASSAPGQGNYGYTF
DNA: TGTGCCAGCAGTGCGCCGGGACAGGGGAACTATGGCTACACCTTC

D: TRBD1
size: -
V: TRBV19
J: TRBJ2-7
CDR3: CASSVQGARSGSPYEQYF
DNA: TGTGCCAGTAGTGTACAGGGGGCGCGTAGCGGCTCCCCCTACGAGCAGTACTTC

D: -
size: -
V: TRBV27
J: TRBJ2-1
CDR3: CASSLAGLGEQFF
DNA: TGTGCCAGCAGTTTGGCCGGTTTAGGTGAGCAGTTCTTC

D: -
size: once
V: TRBV7-2
J: TRBJ2-3
CDR3: CASSLAPTGYNTDTQYF
DNA: TGTGCCAGCAGCTTAGCTCCAACAGGGTATAATACAGATACGCAGTATTTT

D: TRBD1
size: once
V: TRBV2
J: TRBJ2-7
CDR3: CASSASQGFSSEQYF
DNA: TGTGCCAGCAGTGCCTCACAGGGGTTTTCGTCCGAGCAGTACTTC

D: TRBD1
size: once
V: TRBV6-5
J: TRBJ1-2
CDR3: CASSSSRDRVWGYTF
DNA: TGTGCCAGCAGTTCGTCCCGGGACAGGGTGTGGGGCTACACCTTC

D: -
size: -
V: TRBV9
J: TRBJ2-2
CDR3: CASSLRVGGRTTGELFF
DNA: TGTGCCAGCAGTCTTCGAGTGGGCGGGCGAACGACCGGGGAGCTGTTTTTT

D: -
size: -
V: TRBV7-9
J: TRBJ2-7
CDR3: CASSLGRDNYEQYF
DNA: TGTGCCAGCAGCTTAGGTCGAGACAACTACGAGCAGTACTTC

D: -
size: -
V: TRBV28
J: TRBJ2-5
CDR3: CASSFSSRGETQYF
DNA: TGTGCCAGCAGTTTTTCGTCCCGAGGAGAGACCCAGTACTTC

D: -
size: few
V: TRBV20-1
J: TRBJ2-7
CDR3: CSARKSYEQYF
DNA: TGCAGTGCTAGAAAAAGCTACGAGCAGTACTTC

D: TRBD2
size: -
V: TRBV11-2
J: TRBJ2-7
CDR3: CASSLEREGYEQYF
DNA: TGTGCCAGCAGCTTAGAACGGGAGGGTTACGAGCAGTACTTC

D: -
size: -
V: TRBV27
J: TRBJ1-4
CDR3: CASRPSDGGFNEKLFF
DNA: TGTGCCAGCAGACCCTCCGACGGTGGGTTTAATGAAAAACTGTTTTTT